The rows below give T cell receptor beta chains drawn from one sample of a study of blood T cell repertoires in COVID-19. This table comes from immunoSEQ multiplex PCR, and its TCRdb copy is limited to in-frame clones, with some not included. The table lists roughly 340,000 clones, 80% to 90% of them singletons, with about 6.3% in the top ten. Source material: peripheral blood. The receptor set was obtained from a woman aged 45-65 years with COVID-19, enrolled during active disease. Both conserved end residues are part of each CDR3. A D gene is named only where the DNA matches it firmly. Rows give clone size only sometimes, using once, few, many, or a class for an expanded clone.

size: -; D: -; length: 14; J: TRBJ1-3; V: TRBV30; CDR3: CAWRELTAGNTIYF
size: -; D: -; length: 14; J: TRBJ1-2; V: TRBV6-1; CDR3: CASSEGDRNYGYTF
size: -; D: -; length: 18; J: TRBJ2-6; V: TRBV7-8; CDR3: CASSAQGGFSSGANVLTF
size: -; D: -; length: 14; J: TRBJ2-7; V: TRBV13; CDR3: CASSHPDREGEQYF
size: -; D: -; length: 14; J: TRBJ1-2; V: TRBV5-8; CDR3: CASSFRSSNYGYTF
size: -; D: -; length: 17; J: TRBJ1-5; V: TRBV6-2/TRBV6-3; CDR3: CASSYGPGRGGGQPQHF
size: -; D: -; length: 13; J: TRBJ2-7; V: TRBV21-1; CDR3: CASSRSDRDEQYF
size: -; D: TRBD1; length: 14; J: TRBJ1-6; V: TRBV7-8; CDR3: CASSIGTANSPLHF
size: -; D: -; length: 15; J: TRBJ1-3; V: TRBV3-1/TRBV3-2; CDR3: CASSQEFRAGNTIYF
size: few; D: -; length: 15; J: TRBJ1-2; V: TRBV27; CDR3: CASSLYAPPGYGYTF
size: -; D: -; length: 12; J: TRBJ2-1; V: TRBV3-1/TRBV3-2; CDR3: CASSQIGAQQFF
size: -; D: TRBD2; length: 16; J: TRBJ2-1; V: TRBV30; CDR3: CAWSIGAGGVYNEQFF
size: -; D: -; length: 15; J: TRBJ1-2; V: TRBV7-9; CDR3: CASSLGVQGGYGYTF
size: -; D: TRBD2; length: 15; J: TRBJ2-7; V: TRBV15; CDR3: CATSRLSGTSNEQYF
size: -; D: -; length: 14; J: TRBJ1-5; V: TRBV5-5; CDR3: CASSLAVTGGPQHF
size: -; D: -; length: 15; J: TRBJ1-6; V: TRBV4-2; CDR3: CASSQGDKGNSPLHF
size: -; D: TRBD1; length: 14; J: TRBJ2-7; V: TRBV5-8; CDR3: CASSYGTGGFEQYF
size: -; D: -; length: 14; J: TRBJ2-5; V: TRBV11-3; CDR3: CASRHRRKQETQYF
size: -; D: -; length: 14; J: TRBJ1-5; V: TRBV30; CDR3: CAWSVPGGRQPQHF
size: -; D: -; length: 16; J: TRBJ1-2; V: TRBV3-1/TRBV3-2; CDR3: CASSLTGRQEHYGYTF
size: -; D: TRBD1; length: 14; J: TRBJ1-2; V: TRBV5-1; CDR3: CASGPRTGVYGYTF
size: -; D: -; length: 15; J: TRBJ2-2; V: TRBV5-6; CDR3: CASSFNGQPTGELFF
size: -; D: -; length: 14; J: TRBJ2-1; V: TRBV2; CDR3: CASSEGRGYNEQFF
size: -; D: -; length: 14; J: TRBJ2-5; V: TRBV11-3; CDR3: CASSQGTVQETQYF
size: -; D: TRBD1; length: 14; J: TRBJ1-1; V: TRBV7-9; CDR3: CASSVQGALTEAFF
size: -; D: TRBD1; length: 14; J: TRBJ2-7; V: TRBV5-1; CDR3: CASSSQTGLAEQYF
size: once; D: TRBD1; length: 15; J: TRBJ1-2; V: TRBV11-3; CDR3: CASSEGGQQTYGYTF
size: -; D: -; length: 14; J: TRBJ2-5; V: TRBV30; CDR3: CAWSVGVYQETQYF
size: -; D: TRBD1; length: 15; J: TRBJ1-1; V: TRBV30; CDR3: CAWSADRGELAEAFF
size: few; D: -; length: 17; J: TRBJ2-2; V: TRBV24-1; CDR3: CATSDRRRGASGGELFF
size: -; D: TRBD2; length: 15; J: TRBJ2-1; V: TRBV27; CDR3: CASSFLAGGHNEQFF
size: -; D: -; length: 14; J: TRBJ2-7; V: TRBV13; CDR3: CASSGIDTTYEQYF
size: -; D: TRBD2; length: 14; J: TRBJ2-7; V: TRBV9; CDR3: CASSGSGGPGEQYF
size: -; D: TRBD1; length: 15; J: TRBJ1-4; V: TRBV27; CDR3: CASGKRWTGAEKLFF
size: -; D: TRBD2; length: 15; J: TRBJ2-1; V: TRBV24-1; CDR3: CATSDSSGSLNEQFF
size: -; D: -; length: 12; J: TRBJ2-1; V: TRBV30; CDR3: CAWSVLIYEQFF
size: -; D: -; length: 15; J: TRBJ2-7; V: TRBV27; CDR3: CASSPGEGSSYEQYF
size: -; D: -; length: 15; J: TRBJ2-7; V: TRBV10-3; CDR3: CAIRSSQGGDYEQYF
size: -; D: -; length: 15; J: TRBJ1-1; V: TRBV30; CDR3: CAWGGYRVDGTEAFF
size: -; D: -; length: 14; J: TRBJ2-1; V: TRBV6-5; CDR3: CASRRGGSYNEQFF
size: -; D: -; length: 15; J: TRBJ1-4; V: TRBV11-3; CDR3: CASRDRFYSGEKLFF
size: -; D: TRBD1; length: 16; J: TRBJ1-2; V: TRBV4-3; CDR3: CASSQDWQGAAYGYTF
size: -; D: TRBD1; length: 16; J: TRBJ2-1; V: TRBV5-1; CDR3: CASSLAGTGAGDEQFF
size: once; D: TRBD1; length: 15; J: TRBJ2-2; V: TRBV2; CDR3: CASSPDRANTGELFF
size: -; D: TRBD1; length: 14; J: TRBJ1-2; V: TRBV30; CDR3: CAWSVTAGGGGYTF
size: once; D: TRBD1; length: 16; J: TRBJ2-2; V: TRBV29-1; CDR3: CSVERGQGANTGELFF
size: once; D: TRBD2; length: 13; J: TRBJ2-1; V: TRBV29-1; CDR3: CSERLAGGHEQFF
size: -; D: TRBD1; length: 14; J: TRBJ2-7; V: TRBV18; CDR3: CASSGYRGSYEQYF